This T cell receptor beta chain emerged from a study of response to subunit inactivated influenza vaccine. The CDR3 has 13 residues. V was trimmed by 3 bases and J by 4 bases, leaving 6 bases between them. Study observations and caveats: It was the authors' suggestion that each seasonal influenza vaccination recruits few new T cells.

There are many counts of this clonotype. Its antigen is unidentified. Each CDR3 protein is one row after TCRdb ran MiXCR on the RT-PCR reads. The sample holds hundreds of thousands of distinct CDR3 sequences, approximately 10% seen once. Sequences were derived from PBMCs from blood, sampled on the day of vaccination. V usage is TRBV12-3 or TRBV12-4 and J usage is TRBJ2-2; D remains unclear. This TCR came from a man aged 50 or older who received an inactivated influenza vaccine. The CDR3 reads CASSLRSTGELFF. The CDR3 region has the DNA TGTGCCAGCAGTTTGCGGAGCACCGGGGAGCTGTTTTTT.